One sample yielded the 23 T cell receptor beta chains listed below, sequenced in a study of T cells in Graves' hyperthyroidism and ophthalmopathy. Template material for amplifying TCR beta CDR3 regions consisted of RNA transcripts. During a first-round RT-PCR of the TCR CDR3, the HTBI primer set was used. TCRdb processed the multiplex PCR reads anew with MiXCR; each CDR3 protein has one entry. Of 240,000 or so distinct CDR3 sequences in the sample, about 17% were seen once. What was sequenced was blood. These receptors were taken from a young woman with Graves' ophthalmopathy.

CDR3 sequence reads: CASSEGPSRGYNSPLHF. CDR3 DNA sequence: TGTGCCAGCAGTGAAGGCCCCTCGAGAGGGTATAATTCACCCCTCCACTTT. V is TRBV2 and J is TRBJ1-6, with no clear D. The CDR3 length is 17 residues. The germline gives CDR1 SNHLY, CDR2 FYNNEI. The V and J ends lost 1 base and 4 bases respectively, with 14 bases between them.

The chain has TRBV5-1 and TRBJ2-3; 12 positions agree with TRBD2. The germline V gene encodes CDR1 SGHRS and CDR2 YFSETQ. J lost 2 bases, V lost 0 bases, and 10 bases had no gene match. This CDR3 is built from 19 residues. The DNA for the CDR3 is TGCGCCAGCAGCTTGGTTTTGTCTAGCGGGAGGGATTCCACAGATACGCAGTATTTT. It encodes CASSLVLSSGRDSTDTQYF.

V and J are TRBV4-3 and TRBJ2-1; 8 bases are a match to TRBD2. Trimming took 1 base from V and 2 from J; bases not matched to a gene: 4. CDR3 size: 16 residues. Germline CDR1 and CDR2: LGHNA and YSLEER. The CDR3 region has the DNA TGCGCCAGCAGCCAAGGTACTAGCGGCCCCTACAATGAGCAGTTCTTC. Translated: CASSQGTSGPYNEQFF.

This clonotype was seen more than once but under ten times. The chain employs TRBV19 and TRBJ2-7, with TRBD1 matching 8 bases. Trimming cost V 3 bases and J 2 bases; bases outside gene matches: 3. In germline, CDR1 is LNHDA, CDR2 SQIVND (reference sequence). This CDR3 is built from 14 residues. CDR3 protein: CASSIQGAPYEQYF. The DNA of the CDR3 is TGTGCCAGTAGTATCCAGGGGGCTCCCTACGAGCAGTACTTC.

This clonotype was counted at least ten times. This chain uses TRBV5-1 with TRBJ2-3; 14 positions match TRBD2. The CDR3 loop spans 16 amino acids. CDR1 is SGHRS, CDR2 YFSETQ, per germline. After removal of 0 bases from V and 3 bases from J, the junction contained 0 bases not matched to a gene. The CDR3 coding sequence is TGCGCCAGCAGCTTGGGGACTAGCGGGAGGACAGATACGCAGTATTTT. Residues: CASSLGTSGRTDTQYF.

The table lists this clonotype with many counts. The chain employs TRBV20-1 and TRBJ2-3; perhaps TRBD2 as D (5 bases). The ends were cut back, 6 bases at V and 2 bases at J, with 15 bases in the middle. This CDR3 comprises 14 residues. CDR1 and CDR2 (germline): DFQATT, SNEGSKA (reference sequence). CDR3 coding DNA: TGCAGTGCCCGGGCCCAGCGGCTCACAGATACGCAGTATTTT. This translates into CSARAQRLTDTQYF.

In this sample, this clonotype turned up many times. The genes are TRBV5-1 and TRBJ1-2; the D gene is possibly TRBD1 (6 bases). V dropped 0 bases and J dropped 4 bases, with 10 bases sitting between them. The CDR3 is 14 residues long. The germline V gene encodes CDR1 SGHRS and CDR2 YFSETQ. CDR3 nucleotide sequence: TGCGCCAGCAGCTTGGATCTAGGGGGCTATGGCTACACCTTC. Translating it yields CASSLDLGGYGYTF.

Ten or more counts support this clonotype. The chain employs TRBV6-6 and TRBJ2-2; D is perhaps TRBD2 (7 bases). Germline assignment: CDR1 MNHNY and CDR2 SVGAGI (reference sequence). V was trimmed by 1 base and J by 4 bases, leaving 13 bases between them. The CDR3 spans 16 residues. CDR3 nucleotides: TGTGCCAGCAGTTACTATAGGGGGGGGGGCACCGGGGAGCTGTTTTTT. Protein product: CASSYYRGGGTGELFF.

The chain couples TRBV5-1 to TRBJ2-7; TRBD1 is a possible D gene (5 bases). CDR1 is SGHRS and CDR2 is YFSETQ in the germline V gene. The CDR3 covers 15 residues. V was clipped by 2 bases and J by 6 bases, with 18 bases between them. CDR3 DNA: TGCGCCAGCAGCTTTCTAACTTCAGGGATGGCCGAGCAGTACTTC. As protein: CASSFLTSGMAEQYF. Full variable domain (missing parts from reference TRBV5-1 and TRBJ2-7): KAGVTQTPRYLIKTRGQQVTLSCSPISGHRSVSWYQQTPGQGLQFLFEYFSETQRNKGNFPGRFSGRQFSNSRSEMNVSTLELGDSALYLCASSFLTSGMAEQYFGPGTRLTVT.

This clonotype appeared many times. The gene calls are TRBV28 and TRBJ2-7, with 12 bases aligning to TRBD2. V gave up 2 bases and J gave up 6 bases; unmatched junction bases: 5. The CDR3 has 15 amino acids. Looked up from germline, CDR1 is MDHEN and CDR2 is SYDVKM. In nucleotides, the CDR3 is TGTGCCAGCAGTTTACTAGCGGGGGGGCAATCCGAGCAGTACTTC. Its protein is CASSLLAGGQSEQYF.

The table lists this clonotype with many counts. This chain links TRBV6-2 or TRBV6-3 with TRBJ2-7; TRBD2 aligns across 8 bases. The CDR3 is 14 amino acids. Trimming at V came to 6 bases and at J to 3 bases, leaving 7 bases not matched to a gene. Per the germline V gene, CDR1 is MNHEY and CDR2 is SVGEGT. This chain's CDR3 is CASRPLAGLYEQYF. Written as DNA, the CDR3 is TGTGCCAGCAGACCTCTAGCGGGTCTCTACGAGCAGTACTTC.

This clonotype was observed a few times. A much larger clone sits a single nucleotide away, making a read error possible. The chain couples TRBV28 to TRBJ2-4; D may be TRBD1 or TRBD2 (5 bases each). Trimming removed 6 bases from V and 6 bases from J, with 12 bases in between. Germline CDR1 MDHEN, CDR2 SYDVKM. The CDR3 length is 13 residues. For the CDR3, the DNA is TGTGCCAGCAGCCCGGGACCACTAAACATTCAGTACTTC. Protein sequence: CASSPGPLNIQYF.

This clonotype was picked up a small number of times. The V gene is TRBV6-2 or TRBV6-3, the J gene TRBJ2-6, with D unclear. The CDR3 loop spans 15 amino acids. V dropped 2 bases and J dropped 1 base, with 6 bases sitting between them. CDR1 and CDR2 (germline): MNHEY, SVGEGT. This CDR3 is CASSYVGSGANVLTF. As DNA, the CDR3 is TGTGCCAGCAGTTACGTTGGGTCTGGGGCCAACGTCCTGACTTTC.

At least ten counts were recorded for this clonotype. This rearrangement joins TRBV2 to TRBJ1-1, with D tentatively TRBD1 (5 bases). Trimming took 8 bases from V and 8 from J, leaving 18 bases between them. There are 13 residues in the CDR3. Per germline, CDR1 SNHLY and CDR2 FYNNEI. This CDR3 is CASETIGAVEAFF. The DNA of the CDR3 is TGTGCCAGCGAAACTATTGGGGCTGTAGAAGCTTTCTTT.

The sample holds many counts of this clonotype. The V call is TRBV3-1, the J call TRBJ1-1; no clear D gene. The CDR3 is 14 residues long. CDR1 and CDR2 from the germline V gene are LGHDT and YNNKEL (reference sequence). V was shortened by 0 bases and J by 12 bases, with 17 bases between the two germline ends. CDR3 DNA: TGTGCCAGCAGCCAAGAAGGGTCCAGGTTCGCGACTTTCTTT. Translation gives CASSQEGSRFATFF.

This clonotype was detected ten times or more. The rearrangement joins TRBV7-2 to TRBJ1-2; 8 bases line up with TRBD1. CDR3 length: 16 amino acids. The germline V gene has CDR1 SGHTA and CDR2 FQGNSA. The ends lost 5 bases at V and 7 bases at J; junction bases unmatched: 15. Here the CDR3 reads CASSGSGGTGVAGYTF. The CDR3, as DNA: TGTGCCAGCAGCGGAAGTGGGGGGACAGGAGTTGCTGGCTACACCTTC.

This clonotype was counted at least ten times. The chain links TRBV7-9 to TRBJ1-1; perhaps TRBD1 as D (6 bases). V was pared by 2 bases and J by 4 bases, with 11 bases between. The CDR3 extends over 14 amino acids. Germline lookup yields CDR1 SEHNR and CDR2 FQNEAQ (reference sequence). The CDR3 loop is CASSLSGAVTEAFF. The CDR3 bases are TGTGCCAGCAGCTTATCAGGGGCGGTCACTGAAGCTTTCTTT. Drawing the rest from reference TRBV7-9 and TRBJ1-1, the complete variable domain is DTGVSQNPRHKITKRGQNVTFRCDPISEHNRLYWYRQTLGQGPEFLTYFQNEAQLEKSRLLSDRFSAERPKGSFSTLEIQRTEQGDSAMYLCASSLSGAVTEAFFGQGTRLTVV.

The sample holds a few counts of this clonotype. This chain links TRBV28 with TRBJ2-6; a possible D gene is TRBD2 (7 bases). The CDR3 consists of 18 residues. V dropped 5 bases and J dropped 0 bases, with 17 bases sitting between them. Germline V gene data show CDR1 as MDHEN and CDR2 as SYDVKM. For the CDR3, the DNA is TGTGCCAGCAGTGGGGGGGCTTCGGTCCCCTCTGGGGCCAACGTCCTGACTTTC. Translation gives CASSGGASVPSGANVLTF.

Many counts were recorded for this clonotype. DNA for the CDR3: TGTGCCAGCAGCGCTAACAGGGGGCAAACCGGGGAGCTGTTTTTT. It is translated as CASSANRGQTGELFF. V and J are TRBV7-2 and TRBJ2-2; 9 bases agree with TRBD1. CDR1 is SGHTA, CDR2 FQGNSA, per germline. There are 15 residues in the CDR3. V gave up 5 bases and J gave up 5 bases; unmatched junction bases: 6.

Note on this clonotype: This sequence may be a read error, since a much larger clone differs from it by one base. The rearrangement uses TRBV6-2 or TRBV6-3 and TRBJ1-1; tentatively, D is TRBD1 (5 bases). Germline CDR1 MNHEY, CDR2 SVGEGT. V lost 5 bases, J lost 1 base, and 11 bases lay in between. CDR3 length equals 14 residues. CDR3 loop: CASSAGYANTEAFF. The DNA for the CDR3 is TGTGCCAGCAGTGCAGGGTACGCGAACACTGAAGCTTTCTTT.

This chain connects TRBV5-6 to TRBJ2-1; TRBD2 matches at 7 bases. Unmatched junction bases numbered 9, after V lost 7 bases and J lost 2 bases. Germline-derived CDR1 and CDR2 are SGHDT and YYEEEE. The CDR3 has 15 residues. CDR3 sequence: CASVIGGGTYNEQFF. The CDR3 DNA is TGTGCCAGCGTAATCGGCGGGGGAACCTACAATGAGCAGTTCTTC.

This clonotype has a count of ten or more. The rearrangement uses TRBV20-1 and TRBJ2-5; TRBD1 matches 7 bases. Germline V CDR1 and CDR2: DFQATT, SNEGSKA (reference sequence). There are 13 residues in the CDR3. With V trimmed by 5 bases and J by 4 bases, 7 bases remained unmatched. DNA of the CDR3: TGCAGTGCTGACAGGGATTTGGCAGAGACCCAGTACTTC. This gives the protein CSADRDLAETQYF.

This clonotype came up a few times. The chain employs TRBV19 and TRBJ2-1; a weak D match, TRBD2 (6 bases). The CDR3 runs to 15 residues. From germline, CDR1 is LNHDA and CDR2 SQIVND (reference sequence). Trimming cost V 4 bases and J 4 bases, with 14 bases left between them. CDR3 sequence: CASSTSRGSYNEQFF. DNA for the CDR3: TGTGCCAGTAGTACCTCACGGGGGTCGTACAATGAGCAGTTCTTC.